These 10 T cell receptor beta chains were all obtained from the same sample, sequenced in a study of cytomegalovirus exposure and HLA in healthy donors. PCR involved 60 Vbeta and 13 Jbeta primers. The data were produced by immunoSEQ multiplex PCR, yet TCRdb's version contains in-frame clones alone and is incomplete. The sample gives around 190,000 clones, over 75% of which show up once; just under 3% is in the top ten. The sequenced material came from PBMCs. The receptor set was obtained from a woman in her twenties or thirties in good health and CMV-seronegative.

DNA for the CDR3: TGTGCCAGCAGCTTGGCAGGTGACAGACCCCACGAGCAGTACTTC. Protein: CASSLAGDRPHEQYF. J is TRBJ2-7 and V is TRBV5-6; D possibly corresponds to TRBD1 (5 bases). Germline V gene data show CDR1 as SGHDT and CDR2 as YYEEEE. The V gene lost 0 bases and the J gene lost 5 bases, with 15 bases spanning the gap. The CDR3 is made up of 15 amino acids.

V gene TRBV9 combines with J gene TRBJ1-1, with D perhaps matching TRBD1 (6 bases). Germline-derived CDR1 and CDR2 are SGDLS and YYNGEE. This CDR3 has 17 amino acids. V dropped 0 bases and J dropped 2 bases, with 17 bases sitting between them. The CDR3: CASSVGPGANPNTEAFF. The CDR3 region has the DNA TGTGCCAGCAGCGTAGGGCCAGGGGCAAATCCTAACACTGAAGCTTTCTTT.

The chain combines TRBV2 with TRBJ2-2; TRBD1 might be the D (6 bases). From germline, CDR1 is SNHLY and CDR2 FYNNEI. V was clipped by 5 bases and J by 5 bases, with 12 bases between them. CDR3 length: 14 amino acids. In nucleotides, the CDR3 is TGTGCCAGCAGTAAACTAACAGGGACCGGGGAGCTGTTTTTT. It translates to CASSKLTGTGELFF.

This clone showed up just a few times. A junction end diverges from the germline sequence, so it may reflect a read error. The genes are TRBV15 and TRBJ1-4, with 7 bases lining up with TRBD1. CDR3 size: 13 residues. The germline V gene has CDR1 LNHNV and CDR2 YYDKDF (reference sequence). The CDR3 DNA sequence: TGTGCCACCGGCAGGGGGGGGAATGAAAAACTGTTTTTT. Its translation: CATGRGGNEKLFF.

This clone has just a few counts. The rearrangement uses TRBV6-1 and TRBJ1-2; D is possibly TRBD1 (5 bases). V lost 4 bases and J 8 bases, leaving 8 bases between the germline ends. CDR3 size: 11 residues. Germline lookup yields CDR1 MNHNS and CDR2 SASEGT. The CDR3 sequence is CASSAGKGYTF. DNA for the CDR3: TGTGCCAGCAGTGCAGGGAAGGGCTACACCTTC.

The chain is built from TRBV5-1 and TRBJ2-1; D perhaps matches TRBD1 (6 bases). There are 13 residues in the CDR3. Germline CDR1 and CDR2: SGHRS and YFSETQ. V was clipped by 0 bases and J by 6 bases, with 7 bases between them. DNA of the CDR3: TGCGCCAGCAGCTTGGACAGGGCCAATGAGCAGTTCTTC. Protein: CASSLDRANEQFF.

The rearrangement uses TRBV15 and TRBJ1-4; TRBD1 agrees at 7 bases. Trimming at V came to 1 base and at J to 5 bases, leaving 10 bases not matched to a gene. Germline V gene lookup returns CDR1 LNHNV and CDR2 YYDKDF (reference sequence). The CDR3 is made up of 17 amino acids. Here the CDR3 reads CATSRALYRGTNEKLFF. CDR3 in DNA: TGTGCCACCAGCAGAGCCCTTTACAGGGGCACAAATGAAAAACTGTTTTTT.

V gene TRBV4-1 combines with J gene TRBJ1-2; D is unclear. This CDR3 is 17 amino acids long. The germline V and J ends were trimmed by 0 bases and 5 bases, with 19 bases remaining between them. Looked up from germline, CDR1 is MGHRA and CDR2 is YSYEKL. The DNA for the CDR3 is TGCGCCAGCAGCCAAGATGGAGATTCCCGAGCCTTATATGGCTACACCTTC. Its protein product is CASSQDGDSRALYGYTF.

This clone was counted a few times. The chain carries TRBV25-1 and TRBJ2-5; 9 nucleotides agree with TRBD1. The DNA end favors TRBJ2-7, so the J call may be wrong. CDR1 and CDR2 from the germline V gene are MGHDK and SYGVNS. This CDR3 is built from 15 residues. The CDR3 region has the DNA TGTGCCAGCAGTGAGTTACAGGGGGCGCGTTACGAGCAGTACTTC. Translating gives CASSELQGARYEQYF.

The gene calls are TRBV15 and TRBJ2-5, with 13 nucleotides matching TRBD2. The end of the DNA is better explained by TRBJ2-7, so the J call may be wrong. Germline V gene lookup returns CDR1 LNHNV and CDR2 YYDKDF (reference sequence). The CDR3 length is 16 residues. The CDR3 sequence: CATSRVQGLAGNEQYF. The CDR3 region has the DNA TGTGCCACCAGCAGAGTTCAGGGACTAGCGGGAAACGAGCAGTACTTC.